This T cell receptor (beta chain) was obtained from a study of blood T cell repertoires in COVID-19. Study-wide context: T cells, B-cell-depleted T cells, or PBMCs supplied cDNA or gDNA.

Libraries were prepared by immunoSEQ multiplex PCR; TCRdb keeps only in-frame clonotypes and omits some of them. The data show 95,000 to 150,000 clones, around 90% seen once. Seattle participants joined during active infection and were tracked over time. Germline-derived CDR1 and CDR2 are SGHRS and YFSETQ. This CDR3 comprises 20 residues. Trimming cost V 0 bases and J 0 bases; bases outside gene matches: 9. The sample consisted of peripheral blood. The chain has TRBV5-1 and TRBJ2-6, with TRBD1 identical over 10 bases. The sequence came from a woman between 55 and 75 years old with COVID-19, enrolled during active disease. DNA for the CDR3: TGCGCCAGCAGCTTGGTTGGTGGGACAGGGGCCGGCTCTGGGGCCAACGTCCTGACTTTC. Translated, it gives CASSLVGGTGAGSGANVLTF.